Listed below are T cell receptor beta chains from one sample, sequenced in a study of T cell changes during pregnancy in multiple sclerosis. Profiling relied on immunoSEQ multiplex PCR, and the TCRdb table lists in-frame clones only, not all of them. Of roughly 29,000 clones detected, about 92% appear once; the ten largest clones hold roughly 0.42%. The sequenced sample was CD4+ T cells from peripheral blood mononuclear cells, obtained after pregnancy. The receptor set was obtained from a female donor with multiple sclerosis, enrolled in a pregnancy study. CDR3s include the opening cysteine and the closing phenylalanine or tryptophan. The D gene is left open where the match is weak. Where a row states a size, it is once, few, many or the class of an expanded clone; other rows omit it.

v_gene	abundance	j_gene	len	d_gene	CDR3aa	CDR3nt
TRBV5-1	NA	TRBJ1-1	16	TRBD1	CASSLSGTGENTEAFF	TGCGCCAGCAGCTTATCCGGGACAGGGGAGAACACTGAAGCTTTCTTT
TRBV29-1	NA	TRBJ2-3	15	NA	CSVTDSWIGTDTQYF	TGCAGCGTTACGGACAGTTGGATTGGCACAGATACGCAGTATTTT
TRBV5-5	NA	TRBJ2-7	16	NA	CASSVGGARVSYEQYF	TGTGCCAGCAGCGTCGGTGGGGCCAGGGTCTCCTACGAGCAGTACTTC
TRBV6-1	NA	TRBJ2-4	14	NA	CASIQGDSKNIQYF	TGTGCCAGCATCCAAGGGGATTCCAAAAACATTCAGTACTTC
TRBV14	NA	TRBJ2-2	19	TRBD2	CASSPGIKRGGPNTGELFF	TGTGCCAGCAGCCCCGGAATAAAGCGGGGGGGCCCGAACACCGGGGAGCTGTTTTTT
TRBV6-5	NA	TRBJ1-5	13	NA	CASSYKGVQPQHF	TGTGCCAGCAGTTACAAGGGGGTTCAGCCCCAGCATTTT
TRBV4-1	NA	TRBJ1-1	15	NA	CASSQERRGNTEAFF	TGCGCCAGCAGCCAGGAAAGACGCGGGAACACTGAAGCTTTCTTT
TRBV19	NA	TRBJ2-4	12	TRBD2	CASSTSGDIQYF	TGTGCCAGTAGTACTAGCGGGGACATTCAGTACTTC
TRBV5-6	NA	TRBJ1-1	13	NA	CASSPTGLTEAFF	TGTGCCAGCAGCCCAACAGGGTTGACTGAAGCTTTCTTT
TRBV6-1	NA	TRBJ1-3	17	NA	CASSEFFGAESVDTIYF	TGTGCCAGCAGTGAATTTTTCGGAGCAGAGTCAGTGGACACCATATATTTT
TRBV14	NA	TRBJ2-1	17	TRBD1	CASSQDQQDRGYNEQFF	TGTGCCAGCAGCCAAGATCAACAGGACAGGGGGTACAATGAGCAGTTCTTC
TRBV7-9	NA	TRBJ2-5	13	TRBD2	CASRQAGGETQYF	TGTGCCAGCAGGCAAGCGGGAGGGGAGACCCAGTACTTC
TRBV6-5	NA	TRBJ1-2	14	NA	CASSYSSAGYGYTF	TGTGCCAGCAGTTACTCGTCGGCAGGCTATGGCTACACCTTC
TRBV9	once	TRBJ2-1	15	TRBD2	CASSVRGGLYNEQFF	TGTGCCAGCAGCGTCCGGGGGGGGCTTTACAATGAGCAGTTCTTC
TRBV5-1	NA	TRBJ1-5	15	NA	CASSSTGNDGQPQHF	TGCGCCAGCAGCTCTACAGGGAATGACGGTCAGCCCCAGCATTTT
TRBV2	NA	TRBJ2-1	15	TRBD2	CASIFGLAGLNEQFF	TGTGCCAGCATATTCGGACTAGCGGGGCTCAATGAGCAGTTCTTC
TRBV6-5	NA	TRBJ2-3	14	NA	CASSYGPDTDTQYF	TGTGCCAGCAGTTACGGGCCGGACACAGATACGCAGTATTTT
TRBV4-2	NA	TRBJ1-6	16	TRBD1	CASSQVLKGAGSPLHF	TGTGCCAGCAGCCAGGTGCTAAAGGGGGCCGGTTCACCCCTCCACTTT
TRBV6-5	NA	TRBJ1-1	14	NA	CASSYSAVGTEAFF	TGTGCCAGCAGTTACTCCGCGGTAGGAACTGAAGCTTTCTTT
TRBV2	NA	TRBJ2-7	13	NA	CASSVEDRGKQYF	TGTGCCAGCAGTGTCGAGGACAGAGGAAAGCAGTACTTC
TRBV28	NA	TRBJ1-1	15	NA	CASSLDRKGYTEAFF	TGTGCCAGCAGTTTGGATCGGAAGGGGTACACTGAAGCTTTCTTT
TRBV9	NA	TRBJ2-1	15	TRBD2	CASSVRLADDNEQFF	TGTGCCAGCAGCGTTCGACTAGCGGATGACAATGAGCAGTTCTTC
TRBV18	once	TRBJ1-5	15	TRBD1	CASSPGTGGHQPQHF	TGTGCCAGCTCACCCGGGACAGGGGGTCACCAGCCCCAGCATTTT
TRBV5-4	NA	TRBJ1-6	14	NA	CASRGDTNNSPLHF	TGTGCCAGCAGGGGGGACACTAATAATTCACCCCTCCACTTT
TRBV5-1	NA	TRBJ1-4	13	NA	CASSPGTREKLFF	TGCGCCAGCAGTCCCGGGACACGTGAAAAACTGTTTTTT
TRBV18	NA	TRBJ1-3	17	NA	CASSPGYQGNAGNTIYF	TGTGCCAGCTCACCAGGGTATCAGGGGAATGCTGGAAACACCATATATTTT
TRBV6-6	NA	TRBJ2-7	13	TRBD2	CASRASGSYEQYF	TGTGCCAGCAGGGCTAGCGGGTCCTACGAGCAGTACTTC
TRBV4-3	NA	TRBJ2-1	16	TRBD2	CASSGSGGISYNEQFF	TGCGCCAGCAGCGGTAGCGGGGGCATCTCCTACAATGAGCAGTTCTTC
TRBV7-6	once	TRBJ2-2	17	NA	CASSPSQNTANTGELFF	TGTGCCAGCAGCCCTAGCCAAAACACAGCGAACACCGGGGAGCTGTTTTTT
TRBV10-3	NA	TRBJ2-3	19	TRBD2	CAISESSAGGPHSTDTQYF	TGTGCCATCAGTGAGTCCTCAGCGGGGGGCCCCCATAGCACAGATACGCAGTATTTT
TRBV4-2	NA	TRBJ1-6	15	NA	CASSRGVGAQSPLHF	TGTGCCAGCAGCCGGGGGGTTGGGGCTCAATCACCCCTCCACTTT
TRBV5-1	NA	TRBJ2-1	14	TRBD1	CASSRGQIYNEQFF	TGCGCCAGCAGCCGGGGACAGATCTACAATGAGCAGTTCTTC
TRBV5-4	NA	TRBJ2-2	17	NA	CASSSTGWTTNTGELFF	TGTGCCAGCAGCTCAACCGGCTGGACAACGAACACCGGGGAGCTGTTTTTT
TRBV7-2	NA	TRBJ1-2	15	TRBD1	CASSQTGTGLYGYTF	TGTGCCAGCAGCCAAACAGGGACAGGTCTCTATGGCTACACCTTC
TRBV10-3	NA	TRBJ2-1	16	TRBD2	CAIAAAGGLFSDEQFF	TGTGCCATCGCAGCAGCGGGGGGGCTTTTCTCGGATGAGCAGTTCTTC
TRBV6-5	once	TRBJ2-1	14	NA	CASSYSFRVSEQFF	TGTGCCAGCAGTTACTCTTTCAGGGTGTCGGAGCAGTTCTTC
TRBV6-1	NA	TRBJ1-2	17	NA	CASSASTGIEANYGYTF	TGTGCCAGCAGTGCTTCGACAGGCATCGAAGCTAACTATGGCTACACCTTC
TRBV4-2	NA	TRBJ1-1	16	NA	CASSQQFRVEDTEAFF	TGTGCCAGCAGCCAACAATTTAGGGTGGAGGACACTGAAGCTTTCTTT
TRBV9	NA	TRBJ2-5	16	TRBD2	CASSGNSGGAGETQYF	TGTGCCAGCAGCGGAAATAGCGGGGGGGCCGGGGAGACCCAGTACTTC
TRBV2	NA	TRBJ2-1	12	NA	CASRQAFAEQFF	TGTGCCAGCAGACAGGCGTTTGCTGAGCAGTTCTTC
TRBV2	once	TRBJ1-3	15	TRBD1	CASILNGQVGNTIYF	TGTGCCAGCATTCTTAATGGACAGGTTGGAAACACCATATATTTT
TRBV18	NA	TRBJ1-1	13	NA	CASSPGLTGEAFF	TGTGCCAGCTCACCTGGGCTAACGGGGGAGGCTTTCTTT
TRBV7-8	NA	TRBJ1-3	15	NA	CASSLGSSKGNTIYF	TGTGCCAGCAGCTTAGGGTCCAGTAAAGGAAACACCATATATTTT
TRBV10-1	NA	TRBJ2-7	15	NA	CASSFLRAPSYEQYF	TGCGCCAGCAGTTTTTTGCGGGCCCCCTCCTACGAGCAGTACTTC
TRBV7-9	NA	TRBJ2-1	14	TRBD2	CASSSLGTSTEQFF	TGTGCCAGCAGCTCACTGGGGACTAGCACTGAGCAGTTCTTC
TRBV18	NA	TRBJ2-2	14	NA	CASSTTPNTGELFF	TGTGCCAGCTCAACCACACCGAACACCGGGGAGCTGTTTTTT
TRBV7-9	NA	TRBJ1-1	15	NA	CASSLQGGRGTEAFF	TGTGCCAGCAGTCTCCAAGGGGGAAGGGGCACTGAAGCTTTCTTT
TRBV6-4	NA	TRBJ1-1	16	TRBD1	CASSDPVKGAWTEAFF	TGTGCCAGCAGTGACCCTGTGAAGGGGGCGTGGACTGAAGCTTTCTTT
TRBV10-3	NA	TRBJ2-7	13	TRBD1	CAISRDSYDEQYF	TGTGCCATCAGTCGGGACAGCTACGACGAGCAGTACTTC